The 8 T cell receptor beta chains reported below all come from one sample, sequenced in a study of T-cell memory formation after mild COVID-19. TCRdb used MiXCR to reprocess the 5' RACE reads, holding one entry per CDR3 protein. There are 110,000 to 150,000 distinct CDR3 sequences in the sample; approximately 25% occur only once, and around a quarter lies in the top ten. The sample taken for sequencing was PBMCs or a T cell subset sorted from them (not recorded which). The receptors were sampled from an adult woman who had mild COVID-19 (a few samples of this study predate the infection). Cell type and time point are not known.

This clonotype was observed a handful of times. The V call is TRBV4-2, the J call TRBJ2-1; D unresolved. The CDR3 runs 13 residues. Trimming took 4 bases from V and 6 from J, leaving 10 bases between them. Germline assignment: CDR1 LGHNA and CDR2 YNFKEQ. The chain's CDR3 is CASSPLVGNEQFF. CDR3 coding DNA: TGTGCCAGCAGCCCCCTAGTAGGCAATGAGCAGTTCTTC.

This clonotype was observed once. The chain links TRBV12-3 or TRBV12-4 to TRBJ2-7; TRBD1 or TRBD2 may be the D gene (5 bases each). This CDR3 has 16 amino acids. V was pared by 3 bases and J by 1 base, with 16 bases between. Written as DNA, the CDR3 is TGTGCCAGCAGTTTGGCTTTGGGGGAGCTATCCTACGAGCAGTACTTC. Translated, it gives CASSLALGELSYEQYF.

This clonotype was observed many times. The chain is built from TRBV7-9 and TRBJ1-2; 7 bases line up with TRBD1. V lost 5 bases and J lost 4; bases outside the gene matches: 4. Germline V gene sequence: CDR1 SEHNR, CDR2 FQNEAQ (reference sequence). The length of the CDR3 is 13 residues. CDR3 sequence: CASSLRDSYGYTF. CDR3 DNA sequence: TGTGCCAGCAGCCTCCGGGACAGCTATGGCTACACCTTC.

This clonotype was counted between two and nine times. This rearrangement joins TRBV9 to TRBJ2-2, with TRBD2 matching over 10 bases. CDR3 size: 14 residues. Trimming took 3 bases from V and 4 from J; bases not matched to a gene: 0. The germline V gene encodes CDR1 SGDLS and CDR2 YYNGEE. CDR3 sequence (DNA): TGTGCCAGCAGCGGGACTAGCGGCACCGGGGAGCTGTTTTTT. Its translation: CASSGTSGTGELFF.

The V gene is TRBV27, the J gene TRBJ2-3; 7 bases are shared with TRBD1. This CDR3 is built from 14 residues. Germline V gene sequence: CDR1 MNHEY, CDR2 SMNVEV (reference sequence). J gave up 2 bases and V 6 bases, and 5 bases lay outside the gene matches. This CDR3 is CASSRGQDTDTQYF. The CDR3 nucleotides read TGTGCCAGCAGCCGAGGACAGGACACAGATACGCAGTATTTT.

This rearrangement joins TRBV7-2 to TRBJ2-6, with D perhaps matching TRBD2 (5 bases). Germline CDR1 and CDR2: SGHTA and FQGNSA. This CDR3 region has 15 residues. The V and J ends lost 6 bases and 2 bases respectively, with 11 bases between them. DNA for the CDR3: TGTGCCAGCAGTGGAGGATCCCCTGGGGCCAACGTCCTGACTTTC. Amino acid sequence: CASSGGSPGANVLTF.

A few counts support this clonotype. The chain has TRBV12-3 or TRBV12-4 and TRBJ1-2, with D unresolved. The CDR3 sequence is 14 residues long. V lost 2 bases, J lost 6 bases, and 13 bases lay in between. CDR3 sequence: CASSLTGIPDGYTF. The DNA of the CDR3 is TGTGCCAGCAGTTTAACCGGGATTCCCGATGGCTACACCTTC.

The CDR3 sequence is CASSFGGASSEQYF. The DNA for the CDR3 is TGTGCCAGCAGTTTTGGTGGGGCTAGCAGCGAGCAGTACTTC. The V call is TRBV27, the J call TRBJ2-7; D might be TRBD1 or TRBD2, each matching 5 bases. The CDR3 is 14 residues long. CDR1 MNHEY and CDR2 SMNVEV come from the germline V gene (reference sequence). The V gene lost 3 bases and the J gene lost 6 bases, with 15 bases spanning the gap.